These T cell receptor beta chains were read from a single sample in a study of T cell changes during pregnancy in multiple sclerosis. Sequencing was performed with immunoSEQ multiplex PCR; in TCRdb, only in-frame clones are kept and a portion is missing. Of tens of thousands of clones listed, approximately 92% are singletons. The starting material was CD4+ T cells from peripheral blood mononuclear cells, obtained after pregnancy. All receptors come from a female donor in good health, enrolled as a control in a pregnancy study. The CDR3 runs from the conserved cysteine through the conserved F or W. Fields, in order: clone size, V gene, CDR3 length, D gene, J gene, CDR3 DNA, CDR3 protein. A D gene is named only where the DNA matches it firmly. The size entry is marked missing in some rows and otherwise reads once, few, many or a size class.

abundance: -; v_gene: TRBV5-1; len: 14; d_gene: -; j_gene: TRBJ1-1; CDR3nt: TGCGCCAGCAGCTTGGTGGGAGGGAACGCTGAAGCTTTCTTT; CDR3aa: CASSLVGGNAEAFF
abundance: -; v_gene: TRBV5-4; len: 13; d_gene: -; j_gene: TRBJ2-2; CDR3nt: TGTGCCAGCAGCCGGCAGGGTACCGGGGAGCTGTTTTTT; CDR3aa: CASSRQGTGELFF
abundance: -; v_gene: TRBV6-5; len: 13; d_gene: -; j_gene: TRBJ1-2; CDR3nt: TGTGCCAGCAGTTACTCAGGGGCGCGGGGCTACACCTTC; CDR3aa: CASSYSGARGYTF
abundance: -; v_gene: TRBV9; len: 12; d_gene: -; j_gene: TRBJ1-6; CDR3nt: TGTGCCAGCAGCGTAGCCGGTTCACCCCTCCACTTT; CDR3aa: CASSVAGSPLHF
abundance: -; v_gene: TRBV30; len: 15; d_gene: -; j_gene: TRBJ1-5; CDR3nt: TGTGCCTGGAGTGTAAAGCAGGGGACAAGTCAGCCCCAGCATTTT; CDR3aa: CAWSVKQGTSQPQHF
abundance: -; v_gene: TRBV7-8; len: 16; d_gene: TRBD2; j_gene: TRBJ2-1; CDR3nt: TGTGCCAGCAGCCTTATAACTAGCGGGGCATACAATGAGCAGTTCTTC; CDR3aa: CASSLITSGAYNEQFF
abundance: -; v_gene: TRBV7-9; len: 16; d_gene: TRBD1; j_gene: TRBJ2-4; CDR3nt: TGTGCCAGCAGCTTAGGACAGGGGCTAGTCAAAAACATTCAGTACTTC; CDR3aa: CASSLGQGLVKNIQYF
abundance: -; v_gene: TRBV18; len: 16; d_gene: -; j_gene: TRBJ2-2; CDR3nt: TGTGCCAGCTCCCCCAGTCGGCGGGGAAGCACCGGGGAGCTGTTTTTT; CDR3aa: CASSPSRRGSTGELFF
abundance: -; v_gene: TRBV4-2; len: 18; d_gene: -; j_gene: TRBJ2-6; CDR3nt: TGTGCCAGCAGCCAAGCCTTACAGGGAGGGTCTGGGGCCAACGTCCTGACTTTC; CDR3aa: CASSQALQGGSGANVLTF
abundance: -; v_gene: TRBV12-5; len: 15; d_gene: TRBD2; j_gene: TRBJ2-1; CDR3nt: TGTGCTAGTGGCCCACTAGCGGGGGACTACAATGAGCAGTTCTTC; CDR3aa: CASGPLAGDYNEQFF
abundance: -; v_gene: TRBV30; len: 11; d_gene: -; j_gene: TRBJ2-5; CDR3nt: TGTGCCTGGAGTCCCCGTGAGACCCAGTACTTC; CDR3aa: CAWSPRETQYF
abundance: -; v_gene: TRBV13; len: 17; d_gene: TRBD1; j_gene: TRBJ2-1; CDR3nt: TGTGCCAGCAGCTTAGAGCCCCGCCCCACAGGGGGCAATGAGCAGTTCTTC; CDR3aa: CASSLEPRPTGGNEQFF
abundance: few; v_gene: TRBV7-2; len: 15; d_gene: -; j_gene: TRBJ1-5; CDR3nt: TGTGCCAGCAGGCCAGGACAGAACTTTAATCAGCCCCAGCATTTT; CDR3aa: CASRPGQNFNQPQHF
abundance: -; v_gene: TRBV28; len: 14; d_gene: TRBD1; j_gene: TRBJ1-5; CDR3nt: TGTGCCAGCTTTGACAGGGGTGTAAATCAGCCCCAGCATTTT; CDR3aa: CASFDRGVNQPQHF
abundance: once; v_gene: TRBV7-2; len: 15; d_gene: -; j_gene: TRBJ1-1; CDR3nt: TGTGCCAGCAGCCACTGGGCGACGGGGGGGACTGAAGCTTTCTTT; CDR3aa: CASSHWATGGTEAFF
abundance: -; v_gene: TRBV7-2; len: 14; d_gene: -; j_gene: TRBJ1-3; CDR3nt: TGTGCCAGCAGCAGCGGGCCCTCTGGAAACACCATATATTTT; CDR3aa: CASSSGPSGNTIYF
abundance: -; v_gene: TRBV18; len: 12; d_gene: -; j_gene: TRBJ2-7; CDR3nt: TGTGCCAGCTCAACCACGGGTTACGAGCAGTACTTC; CDR3aa: CASSTTGYEQYF
abundance: -; v_gene: TRBV28; len: 11; d_gene: -; j_gene: TRBJ1-1; CDR3nt: TGTGCCAGCAGACAGAGTACTGAAGCTTTCTTT; CDR3aa: CASRQSTEAFF
abundance: -; v_gene: TRBV9; len: 15; d_gene: TRBD1; j_gene: TRBJ1-1; CDR3nt: TGTGCCAGCAGCCCATGGACAGGCCGGAACACTGAAGCTTTCTTT; CDR3aa: CASSPWTGRNTEAFF
abundance: -; v_gene: TRBV30; len: 13; d_gene: -; j_gene: TRBJ2-6; CDR3nt: TGTGCCTGGAGATGGAGCGGGGCCAACGTCCTGACTTTC; CDR3aa: CAWRWSGANVLTF
abundance: -; v_gene: TRBV19; len: 13; d_gene: -; j_gene: TRBJ1-5; CDR3nt: TGTGCCAGTAGTATATCCCCCGATCAGCCCCAGCATTTT; CDR3aa: CASSISPDQPQHF
abundance: -; v_gene: TRBV6-1; len: 15; d_gene: -; j_gene: TRBJ2-2; CDR3nt: TGTGCCAGCAGGGTCCGGGGATCGAACACCGGGGAGCTGTTTTTT; CDR3aa: CASRVRGSNTGELFF
abundance: -; v_gene: TRBV29-1; len: 12; d_gene: TRBD1; j_gene: TRBJ1-1; CDR3nt: TGCAGCGCGACAGGGGTTGGGACTGAAGCTTTCTTT; CDR3aa: CSATGVGTEAFF
abundance: -; v_gene: TRBV6-6; len: 16; d_gene: -; j_gene: TRBJ2-2; CDR3nt: TGTGCCAGCAGGAAAACACAGGTTTCCAACACCGGGGAGCTGTTTTTT; CDR3aa: CASRKTQVSNTGELFF
abundance: -; v_gene: TRBV27; len: 16; d_gene: -; j_gene: TRBJ2-7; CDR3nt: TGTGCCAGCAGTTCTCCGCGACAGGGAGGAGCCTACGAGCAGTACTTC; CDR3aa: CASSSPRQGGAYEQYF
abundance: -; v_gene: TRBV6-5; len: 15; d_gene: -; j_gene: TRBJ2-7; CDR3nt: TGTGCCAGCAGTTACTCTCCCCGGGGCTCCTACGAGCAGTACTTC; CDR3aa: CASSYSPRGSYEQYF
abundance: -; v_gene: TRBV7-8; len: 18; d_gene: TRBD1; j_gene: TRBJ1-5; CDR3nt: TGTGCCAGCAGCTCGTGGGGTTCACAGGGGGTATGGAATCAGCCCCAGCATTTT; CDR3aa: CASSSWGSQGVWNQPQHF
abundance: -; v_gene: TRBV30; len: 16; d_gene: TRBD1; j_gene: TRBJ1-1; CDR3nt: TGTGCCTGGAGTGCGCGACCGGGACAGCCGAACACTGAAGCTTTCTTT; CDR3aa: CAWSARPGQPNTEAFF
abundance: -; v_gene: TRBV7-2; len: 15; d_gene: -; j_gene: TRBJ1-6; CDR3nt: TGTGCCAGCAGCTTATTGTCCAGGGGCGACTCACCCCTCCACTTT; CDR3aa: CASSLLSRGDSPLHF
abundance: -; v_gene: TRBV4-1; len: 15; d_gene: TRBD1; j_gene: TRBJ1-6; CDR3nt: TGCGCCAGCAGCCAACCGGGACAGGTTAATTCACCCCTCCACTTT; CDR3aa: CASSQPGQVNSPLHF
abundance: -; v_gene: TRBV6-5; len: 12; d_gene: TRBD1; j_gene: TRBJ2-7; CDR3nt: TGTGCCAGCAGCCCAGGGGGCTACGAGCAGTACTTC; CDR3aa: CASSPGGYEQYF
abundance: -; v_gene: TRBV19; len: 13; d_gene: TRBD1; j_gene: TRBJ1-2; CDR3nt: TGTGCCAGTAAGGATAGGACAGGGGGTGGCTACACCTTC; CDR3aa: CASKDRTGGGYTF
abundance: -; v_gene: TRBV7-5; len: 12; d_gene: -; j_gene: TRBJ2-1; CDR3nt: TGTGCCAGAAGACACACCGTCATTGAGCAGTTCTTC; CDR3aa: CARRHTVIEQFF
abundance: -; v_gene: TRBV18; len: 14; d_gene: -; j_gene: TRBJ1-2; CDR3nt: TGTGCCAGCTCACCACCGATCAATACAGGCGGCTACACCTTC; CDR3aa: CASSPPINTGGYTF
abundance: once; v_gene: TRBV7-6; len: 17; d_gene: TRBD1; j_gene: TRBJ2-2; CDR3nt: TGTGCCAGCAGCGCGAGACAGGGGGCTGGAGAGACCGGGGAGCTGTTTTTT; CDR3aa: CASSARQGAGETGELFF
abundance: once; v_gene: TRBV30; len: 14; d_gene: TRBD1; j_gene: TRBJ1-5; CDR3nt: TGTGCCTGGAGATCCCCGGGACAGGGGGCCCTCCAGCATTTT; CDR3aa: CAWRSPGQGALQHF
abundance: -; v_gene: TRBV12-2; len: 16; d_gene: -; j_gene: TRBJ2-3; CDR3nt: TGTGCAAGTCGCCCCCTGGGACAGGGGCCCACAGATACGCAGTATTTT; CDR3aa: CASRPLGQGPTDTQYF
abundance: -; v_gene: TRBV5-5; len: 15; d_gene: TRBD1; j_gene: TRBJ1-2; CDR3nt: TGTGCCAGCAACTTGGGGGACAGGGTTGTCTATGGCTACACCTTC; CDR3aa: CASNLGDRVVYGYTF
abundance: -; v_gene: TRBV15; len: 12; d_gene: -; j_gene: TRBJ1-2; CDR3nt: TGTGCCACCAGCAGAGACAGGGTTGGCTACACCTTC; CDR3aa: CATSRDRVGYTF
abundance: -; v_gene: TRBV19; len: 15; d_gene: TRBD2; j_gene: TRBJ2-7; CDR3nt: TGTGCCAGTAGTAATATTCAGGGAGGGGCCTACGAGCAGTACTTC; CDR3aa: CASSNIQGGAYEQYF
abundance: -; v_gene: TRBV7-2; len: 16; d_gene: -; j_gene: TRBJ1-2; CDR3nt: TGTGCCAGCAGCTTAGTTGGCACAGGCGGTACCTATGGCTACACCTTC; CDR3aa: CASSLVGTGGTYGYTF
abundance: -; v_gene: TRBV6-1; len: 14; d_gene: TRBD2; j_gene: TRBJ2-5; CDR3nt: TGTGCCAGCATGGGCGGGGGGCTACAAGAGACCCAGTACTTC; CDR3aa: CASMGGGLQETQYF
abundance: -; v_gene: TRBV5-6; len: 14; d_gene: -; j_gene: TRBJ1-1; CDR3nt: TGTGCCAGCAGCTTGGAGATGGGGAGGACTGAAGCTTTCTTT; CDR3aa: CASSLEMGRTEAFF
abundance: -; v_gene: TRBV7-3; len: 14; d_gene: -; j_gene: TRBJ2-3; CDR3nt: TGTGCCAGCTCTCGAGGTAGCTCGGCAGATACGCAGTATTTT; CDR3aa: CASSRGSSADTQYF
abundance: -; v_gene: TRBV7-2; len: 14; d_gene: TRBD2; j_gene: TRBJ2-7; CDR3nt: TGTGCCAGCAGCTTGCTAGCGGGGCGGGGCGAGCAGTACTTC; CDR3aa: CASSLLAGRGEQYF
abundance: -; v_gene: TRBV7-3; len: 15; d_gene: TRBD1; j_gene: TRBJ1-1; CDR3nt: TGTGCCAGCAGCCCCACATCGGACAGGAAATCTGAAGCTTTCTTT; CDR3aa: CASSPTSDRKSEAFF
abundance: once; v_gene: TRBV2; len: 12; d_gene: -; j_gene: TRBJ1-3; CDR3nt: TGTGCCAGCAGCTTCTCTGGAAACACCATATATTTT; CDR3aa: CASSFSGNTIYF
abundance: -; v_gene: TRBV18; len: 13; d_gene: -; j_gene: TRBJ1-5; CDR3nt: TGTGCCAGCTCACCGGAGGAAGTTCAGCCCCAGCATTTT; CDR3aa: CASSPEEVQPQHF
abundance: -; v_gene: TRBV7-8; len: 16; d_gene: TRBD1; j_gene: TRBJ2-7; CDR3nt: TGTGCCAGCAGCTTAGCTCCCGGGACAGCCTCCTACGAGCAGTACTTC; CDR3aa: CASSLAPGTASYEQYF
abundance: -; v_gene: TRBV6-1; len: 13; d_gene: -; j_gene: TRBJ1-3; CDR3nt: TGTGCCAGCAGTGTACTCGGGGGAAACACCATATATTTT; CDR3aa: CASSVLGGNTIYF
abundance: -; v_gene: TRBV7-9; len: 17; d_gene: TRBD1; j_gene: TRBJ1-2; CDR3nt: TGTGCCGGCAACAGGGGGACAGGGGATATTGGCGCTGGCGGCTACACCTTC; CDR3aa: CAGNRGTGDIGAGGYTF
abundance: -; v_gene: TRBV18; len: 12; d_gene: -; j_gene: TRBJ1-2; CDR3nt: TGTGCCAGCTCACGAGAGAACTATGGCTACACCTTC; CDR3aa: CASSRENYGYTF
abundance: -; v_gene: TRBV13; len: 16; d_gene: TRBD2; j_gene: TRBJ2-5; CDR3nt: TGTGCCAGCAGCGTTACTAGCGGGGTGTACCAAGAGACCCAGTACTTC; CDR3aa: CASSVTSGVYQETQYF
abundance: once; v_gene: TRBV29-1; len: 12; d_gene: TRBD1; j_gene: TRBJ2-7; CDR3nt: TGCAGCGTCGGACAGGGTATAGGCGAGCAGTACTTC; CDR3aa: CSVGQGIGEQYF
abundance: -; v_gene: TRBV9; len: 15; d_gene: TRBD2; j_gene: TRBJ2-5; CDR3nt: TGTGCCAGCAGCATTAGCGGGGGGGCGGTAGAGACCCAGTACTTC; CDR3aa: CASSISGGAVETQYF
abundance: -; v_gene: TRBV15; len: 15; d_gene: -; j_gene: TRBJ2-5; CDR3nt: TGTGCCACCAGTACCAGGACGACTAGACAAGAGACCCAGTACTTC; CDR3aa: CATSTRTTRQETQYF
abundance: -; v_gene: TRBV5-6; len: 16; d_gene: -; j_gene: TRBJ1-1; CDR3nt: TGTGCCAGCAGCTTGGGATACAGGGCTTCCAACACTGAAGCTTTCTTT; CDR3aa: CASSLGYRASNTEAFF
abundance: -; v_gene: TRBV10-3; len: 13; d_gene: -; j_gene: TRBJ2-7; CDR3nt: TGTGCCATCAGTGAAGGGAGCTCCTACGAGCAGTACTTC; CDR3aa: CAISEGSSYEQYF
abundance: -; v_gene: TRBV2; len: 16; d_gene: -; j_gene: TRBJ2-5; CDR3nt: TGTGCCAGCAGTGATGGAGGTCTAGGGAACCAAGAGACCCAGTACTTC; CDR3aa: CASSDGGLGNQETQYF
abundance: -; v_gene: TRBV19; len: 13; d_gene: -; j_gene: TRBJ1-2; CDR3nt: TGTGCCAGTACGGTGGCGGTTGGCTATGGCTACACCTTC; CDR3aa: CASTVAVGYGYTF